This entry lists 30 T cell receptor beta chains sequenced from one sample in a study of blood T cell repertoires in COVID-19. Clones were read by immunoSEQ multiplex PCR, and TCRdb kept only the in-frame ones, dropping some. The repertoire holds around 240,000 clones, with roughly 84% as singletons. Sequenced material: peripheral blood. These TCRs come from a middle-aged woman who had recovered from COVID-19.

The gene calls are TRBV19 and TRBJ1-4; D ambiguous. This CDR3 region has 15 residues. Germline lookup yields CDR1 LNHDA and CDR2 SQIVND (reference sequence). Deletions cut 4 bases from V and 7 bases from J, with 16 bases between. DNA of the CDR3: TGTGCCAGTAGTACTCCACGAGGGTTCGGTGAAAAACTGTTTTTT. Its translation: CASSTPRGFGEKLFF.

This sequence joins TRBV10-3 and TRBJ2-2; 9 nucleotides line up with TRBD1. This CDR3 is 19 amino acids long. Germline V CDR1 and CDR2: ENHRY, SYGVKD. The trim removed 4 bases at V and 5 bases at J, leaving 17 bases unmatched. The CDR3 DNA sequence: TGTGCCATCAGTGGGGACCGTACAGGGGGCGGAATGAGGACCGGGGAGCTGTTTTTT. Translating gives CAISGDRTGGGMRTGELFF.

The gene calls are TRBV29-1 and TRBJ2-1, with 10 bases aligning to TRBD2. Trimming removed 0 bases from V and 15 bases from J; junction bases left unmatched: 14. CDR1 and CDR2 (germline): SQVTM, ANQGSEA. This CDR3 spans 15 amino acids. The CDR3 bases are TGCAGCGTTGAAGACGGGACTAGCGACTCATCTCTGGCGTTCTTC. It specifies CSVEDGTSDSSLAFF.

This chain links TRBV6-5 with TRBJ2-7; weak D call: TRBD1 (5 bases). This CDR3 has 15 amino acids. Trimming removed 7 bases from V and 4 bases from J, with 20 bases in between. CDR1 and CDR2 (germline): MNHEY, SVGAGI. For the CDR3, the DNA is TGTGCCAGCACCGAAGGTCCAGGGTTTGGTTACGAGCAGTACTTC. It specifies CASTEGPGFGYEQYF.

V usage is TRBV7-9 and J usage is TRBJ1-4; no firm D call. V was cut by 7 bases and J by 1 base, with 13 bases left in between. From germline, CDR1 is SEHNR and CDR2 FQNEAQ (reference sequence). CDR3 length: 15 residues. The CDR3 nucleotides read TGTGCCAGCACCATAGCTGCGGAAACTAATGAAAAACTGTTTTTT. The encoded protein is CASTIAAETNEKLFF. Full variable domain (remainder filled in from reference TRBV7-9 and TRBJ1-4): DTGVSQNPRHKITKRGQNVTFRCDPISEHNRLYWYRQTLGQGPEFLTYFQNEAQLEKSRLLSDRFSAERPKGSFSTLEIQRTEQGDSAMYLCASTIAAETNEKLFFGSGTQLSVL.

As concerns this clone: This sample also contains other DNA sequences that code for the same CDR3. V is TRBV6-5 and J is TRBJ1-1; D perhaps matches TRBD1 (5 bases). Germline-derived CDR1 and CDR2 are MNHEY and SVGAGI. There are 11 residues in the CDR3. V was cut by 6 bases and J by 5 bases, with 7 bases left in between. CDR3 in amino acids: CASSRGTEAFF. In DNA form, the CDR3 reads TGTGCCAGCAGCCGGGGGACTGAAGCTTTCTTT.

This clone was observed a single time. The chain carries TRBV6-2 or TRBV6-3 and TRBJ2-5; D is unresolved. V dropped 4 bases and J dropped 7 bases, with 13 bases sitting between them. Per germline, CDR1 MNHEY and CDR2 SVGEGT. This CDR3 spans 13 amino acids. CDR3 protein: CASSLTVQATQYF. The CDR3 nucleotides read TGTGCCAGCAGTTTGACGGTCCAGGCGACCCAGTACTTC.

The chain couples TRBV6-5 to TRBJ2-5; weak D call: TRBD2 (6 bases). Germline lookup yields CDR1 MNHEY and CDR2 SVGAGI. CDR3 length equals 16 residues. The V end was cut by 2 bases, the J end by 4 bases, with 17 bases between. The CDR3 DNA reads TGTGCCAGCAGTTACCTTGGAGGGGATACAAGAGAGACCCAGTACTTC. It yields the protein CASSYLGGDTRETQYF.

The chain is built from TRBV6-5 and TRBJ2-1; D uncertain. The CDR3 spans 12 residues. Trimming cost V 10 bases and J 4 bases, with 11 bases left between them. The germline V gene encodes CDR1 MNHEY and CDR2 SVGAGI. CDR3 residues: CATLARYNEQFF. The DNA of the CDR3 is TGTGCCACCCTGGCCAGGTACAATGAGCAGTTCTTC.

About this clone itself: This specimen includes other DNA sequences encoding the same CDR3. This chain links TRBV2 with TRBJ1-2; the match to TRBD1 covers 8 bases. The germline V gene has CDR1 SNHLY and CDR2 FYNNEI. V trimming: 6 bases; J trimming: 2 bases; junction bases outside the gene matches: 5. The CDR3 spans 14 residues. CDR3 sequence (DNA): TGTGCCAGCAGACTCAGGGGGCTGAACTATGGCTACACCTTC. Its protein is CASRLRGLNYGYTF.

The CDR3 here is CASSWRTGVISGANVLTF. Here the CDR3 DNA reads TGTGCCAGCAGCTGGCGGACAGGGGTCATCTCTGGGGCCAACGTCCTGACTTTC. V usage is TRBV5-4 and J usage is TRBJ2-6; 9 bases are shared with TRBD1. Looked up from germline, CDR1 is SGHNT and CDR2 is YYREEE (reference sequence). There are 18 residues in the CDR3. The junction had 7 bases not matched to a gene; V was cut back by 3 bases and J by 0 bases. The full variable domain, with the rest looked up from reference TRBV5-4 and TRBJ2-6, is ETGVTQSPTHLIKTRGQQVTLRCSSQSGHNTVSWYQQALGQGPQFIFQYYREEENGRGNFPPRFSGLQFPNYSSELNVNALELDDSALYLCASSWRTGVISGANVLTFGAGSRLTVL.

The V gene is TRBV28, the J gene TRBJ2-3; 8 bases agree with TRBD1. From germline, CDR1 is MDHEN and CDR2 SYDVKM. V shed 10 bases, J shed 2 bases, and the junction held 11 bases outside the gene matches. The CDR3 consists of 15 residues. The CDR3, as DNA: TGTGCCATCCAGGGGGCAACCCGGGCCACAGATACGCAGTATTTT. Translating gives CAIQGATRATDTQYF.

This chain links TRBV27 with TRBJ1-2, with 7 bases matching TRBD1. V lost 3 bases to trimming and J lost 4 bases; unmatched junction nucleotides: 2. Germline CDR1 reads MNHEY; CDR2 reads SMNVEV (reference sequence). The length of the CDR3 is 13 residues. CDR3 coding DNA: TGTGCCAGCAGTTTTTGGGACAGCTATGGCTACACCTTC. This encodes CASSFWDSYGYTF.

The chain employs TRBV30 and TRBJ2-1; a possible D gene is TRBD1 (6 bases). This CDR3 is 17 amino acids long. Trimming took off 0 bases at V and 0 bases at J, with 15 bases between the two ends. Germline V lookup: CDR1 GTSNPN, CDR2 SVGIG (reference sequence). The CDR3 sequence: CAWSVTLTGTSYNEQFF. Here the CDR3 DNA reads TGTGCCTGGAGTGTAACACTGACAGGTACCTCCTACAATGAGCAGTTCTTC.

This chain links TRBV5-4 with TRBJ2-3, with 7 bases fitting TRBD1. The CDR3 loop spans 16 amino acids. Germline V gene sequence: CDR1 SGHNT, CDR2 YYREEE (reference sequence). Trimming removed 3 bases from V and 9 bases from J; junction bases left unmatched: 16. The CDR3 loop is CASSSRRSTGDETQYF. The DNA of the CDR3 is TGTGCCAGCAGCTCCCGAAGGTCTACAGGGGATGAAACGCAGTATTTT.

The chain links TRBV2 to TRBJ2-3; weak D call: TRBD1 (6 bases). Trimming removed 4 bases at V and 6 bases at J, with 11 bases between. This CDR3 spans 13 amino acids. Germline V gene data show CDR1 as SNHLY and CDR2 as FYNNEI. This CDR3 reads CASSATRGDTQYF. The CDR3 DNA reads TGTGCCAGCAGTGCCACGAGGGGGGATACGCAGTATTTT.

CDR3 amino acids: CASSSPILAGETYEQYF. For the CDR3, the DNA is TGTGCCAGCAGTTCCCCTATTTTAGCGGGGGAAACCTACGAGCAGTACTTC. The V call is TRBV28, the J call TRBJ2-7, with 9 bases identical to TRBD2. Germline V gene sequence: CDR1 MDHEN, CDR2 SYDVKM. The V gene end was trimmed by 4 bases and the J gene end by 2 bases; junction bases not matched to a gene: 12. The CDR3 loop spans 17 amino acids.

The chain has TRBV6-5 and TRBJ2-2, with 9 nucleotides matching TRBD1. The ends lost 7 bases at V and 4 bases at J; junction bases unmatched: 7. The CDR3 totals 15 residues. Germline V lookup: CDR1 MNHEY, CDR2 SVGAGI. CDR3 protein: CASNPDRGVTGELFF. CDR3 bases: TGTGCCAGCAACCCCGACAGGGGGGTCACCGGGGAGCTGTTTTTT.

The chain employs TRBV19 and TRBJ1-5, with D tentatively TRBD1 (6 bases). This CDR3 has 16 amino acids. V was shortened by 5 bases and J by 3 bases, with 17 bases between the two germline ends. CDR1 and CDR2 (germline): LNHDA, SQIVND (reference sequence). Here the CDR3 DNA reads TGTGCCAGTAGTCTGATGAACCAGGGGACCAATCAGCCCCAGCATTTT. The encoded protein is CASSLMNQGTNQPQHF.

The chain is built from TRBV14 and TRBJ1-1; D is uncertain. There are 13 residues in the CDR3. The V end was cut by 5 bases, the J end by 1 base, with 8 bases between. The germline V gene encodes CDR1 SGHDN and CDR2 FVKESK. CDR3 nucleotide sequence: TGTGCCAGCAGCGTACAGACGAACACTGAAGCTTTCTTT. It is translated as CASSVQTNTEAFF.

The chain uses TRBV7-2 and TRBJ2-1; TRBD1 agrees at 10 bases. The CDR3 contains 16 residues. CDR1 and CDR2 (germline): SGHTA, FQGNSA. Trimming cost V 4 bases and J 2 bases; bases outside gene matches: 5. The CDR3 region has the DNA TGTGCCAGCAGCTCAGCAGACAGGGGGCCCTACAATGAGCAGTTCTTC. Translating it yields CASSSADRGPYNEQFF.

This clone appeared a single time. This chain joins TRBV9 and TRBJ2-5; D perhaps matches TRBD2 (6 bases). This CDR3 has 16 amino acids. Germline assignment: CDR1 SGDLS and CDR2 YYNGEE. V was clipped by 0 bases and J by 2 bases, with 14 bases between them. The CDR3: CASSVAGGDGQETQYF. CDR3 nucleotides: TGTGCCAGCAGCGTAGCCGGAGGGGATGGGCAAGAGACCCAGTACTTC.

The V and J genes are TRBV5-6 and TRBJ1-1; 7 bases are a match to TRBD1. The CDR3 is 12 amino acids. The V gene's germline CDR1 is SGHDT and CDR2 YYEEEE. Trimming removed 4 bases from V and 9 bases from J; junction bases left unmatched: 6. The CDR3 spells CASSPRDSKAFF. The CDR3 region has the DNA TGTGCCAGCAGCCCTCGGGACAGTAAAGCTTTCTTT. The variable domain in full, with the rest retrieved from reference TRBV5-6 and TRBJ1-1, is DAGVTQSPTHLIKTRGQQVTLRCSPKSGHDTVSWYQQALGQGPQFIFQYYEEEERQRGNFPDRFSGHQFPNYSSELNVNALLLGDSALYLCASSPRDSKAFFGQGTRLTVV.

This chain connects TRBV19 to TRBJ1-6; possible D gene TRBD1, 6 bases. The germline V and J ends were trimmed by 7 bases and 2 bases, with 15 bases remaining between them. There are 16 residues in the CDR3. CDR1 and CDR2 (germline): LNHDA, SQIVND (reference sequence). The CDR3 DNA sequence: TGTGCCAGTACAGGGTCAAGGGGGACCTATAATTCACCCCTCCACTTT. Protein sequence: CASTGSRGTYNSPLHF.

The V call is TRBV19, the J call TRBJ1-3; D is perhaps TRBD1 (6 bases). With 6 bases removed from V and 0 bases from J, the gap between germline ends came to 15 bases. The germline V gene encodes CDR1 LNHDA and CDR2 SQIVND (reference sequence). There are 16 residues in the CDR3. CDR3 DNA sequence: TGTGCCAGTAGCCCCCGGACAGCCTACTCTGGAAACACCATATATTTT. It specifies CASSPRTAYSGNTIYF.

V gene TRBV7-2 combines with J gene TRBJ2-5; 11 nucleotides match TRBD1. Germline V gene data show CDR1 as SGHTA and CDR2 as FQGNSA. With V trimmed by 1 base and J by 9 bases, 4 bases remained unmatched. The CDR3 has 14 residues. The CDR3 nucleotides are TGTGCCAGCAGCTTAGAAGGGACAGGGGGTTCCCAGTACTTC. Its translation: CASSLEGTGGSQYF. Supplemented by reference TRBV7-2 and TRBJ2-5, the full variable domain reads GAGVSQSPSNKVTEKGKDVELRCDPISGHTALYWYRQSLGQGLEFLIYFQGNSAPDKSGLPSDRFSAERTGGSVSTLTIQRTQQEDSAVYLCASSLEGTGGSQYFGPGTRLLVL.

CDR3: CASSLRLAGGLDEQFF. The CDR3 region has the DNA TGTGCCAGCAGCCTCCGACTAGCGGGGGGGCTGGATGAGCAGTTCTTC. This chain uses TRBV7-9 with TRBJ2-1, with 14 positions matching TRBD2. The ends lost 5 bases at V and 8 bases at J; junction bases unmatched: 8. The CDR3 extends over 16 amino acids. The germline V gene has CDR1 SEHNR and CDR2 FQNEAQ (reference sequence).

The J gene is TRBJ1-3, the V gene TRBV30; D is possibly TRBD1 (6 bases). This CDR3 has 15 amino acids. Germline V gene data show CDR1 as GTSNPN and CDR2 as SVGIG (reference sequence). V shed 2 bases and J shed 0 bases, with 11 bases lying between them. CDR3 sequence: CAWSRGQSSGNTIYF. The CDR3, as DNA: TGTGCCTGGAGTAGGGGACAAAGCTCTGGAAACACCATATATTTT. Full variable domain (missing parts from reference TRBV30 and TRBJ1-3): SQTIHQWPATLVQPVGSPLSLECTVEGTSNPNLYWYRQAAGRGLQLLFYSVGIGQISSEVPQNLSASRPQDRQFILSSKKLLLSDSGFYLCAWSRGQSSGNTIYFGEGSWLTVV.

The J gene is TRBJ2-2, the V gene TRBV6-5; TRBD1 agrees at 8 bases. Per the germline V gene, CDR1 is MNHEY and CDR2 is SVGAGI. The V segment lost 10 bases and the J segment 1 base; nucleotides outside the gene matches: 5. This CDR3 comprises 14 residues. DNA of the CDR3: TGTGCCACCCGACAGGGGTTGAACACCGGGGAGCTGTTTTTT. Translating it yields CATRQGLNTGELFF.

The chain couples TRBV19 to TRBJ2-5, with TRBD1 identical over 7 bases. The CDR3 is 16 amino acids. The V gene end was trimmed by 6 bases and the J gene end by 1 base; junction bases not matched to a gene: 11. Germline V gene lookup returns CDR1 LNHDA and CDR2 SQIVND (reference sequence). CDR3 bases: TGTGCCAGTAGCAAAGCCGTACAGGGGATCCAAGAGACCCAGTACTTC. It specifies CASSKAVQGIQETQYF.